Many counts were recorded for the clone carrying this TCR beta chain. Its specificity is unknown. The data are from a study of regulatory T cells in long-lasting Graves disease. Study-level results: Exclusively peripheral blood, rather than thyroid tissue, was studied.

In building TCR beta libraries, iRepertoire HTBI primers were used together with Arm-PCR of CDR3 regions. Using its own MiXCR run on the multiplex PCR reads, TCRdb lists one record per CDR3 protein. This sample has roughly 470,000 distinct CDR3 sequences, with around 20% found just once. Time point specified: persistent/refractory GD, antithyroid drugs over 5 years with positive TRAb. PBMCs provided the RNA from which the TCR library was made. The receptor was isolated from a female donor with Graves disease. Sequencing was performed on peripheral blood mononuclear cells (PBMCs), taken when the disease was refractory, from a patient treated with antithyroid drugs.

The CDR3: CASSLEAGTGELFF. CDR3 DNA sequence: TGTGCCAGCAGTTTGGAGGCGGGCACCGGGGAGCTGTTTTTT. This chain connects TRBV12-3 or TRBV12-4 to TRBJ2-2; D may be TRBD2 (5 bases). Between the trimmed V and J ends, which lost 3 bases and 4 bases, there was a span of 9 bases. The CDR3 loop spans 14 amino acids.